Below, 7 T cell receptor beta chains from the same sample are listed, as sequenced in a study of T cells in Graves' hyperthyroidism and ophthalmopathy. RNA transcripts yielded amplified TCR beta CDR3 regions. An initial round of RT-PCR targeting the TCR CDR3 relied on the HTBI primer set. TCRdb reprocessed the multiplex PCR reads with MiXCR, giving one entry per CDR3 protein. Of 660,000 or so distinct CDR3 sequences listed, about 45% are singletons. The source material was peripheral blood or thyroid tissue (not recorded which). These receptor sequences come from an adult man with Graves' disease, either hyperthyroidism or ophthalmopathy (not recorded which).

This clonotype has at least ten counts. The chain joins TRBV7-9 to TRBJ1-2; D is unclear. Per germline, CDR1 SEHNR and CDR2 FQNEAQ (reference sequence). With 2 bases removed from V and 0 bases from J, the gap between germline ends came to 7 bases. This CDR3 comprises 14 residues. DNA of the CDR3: TGTGCCAGCAGCTTACCAGGTGCTAACTATGGCTACACCTTC. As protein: CASSLPGANYGYTF. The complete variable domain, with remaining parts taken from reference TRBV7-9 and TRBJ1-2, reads DTGVSQNPRHKITKRGQNVTFRCDPISEHNRLYWYRQTLGQGPEFLTYFQNEAQLEKSRLLSDRFSAERPKGSFSTLEIQRTEQGDSAMYLCASSLPGANYGYTFGSGTRLTVV.

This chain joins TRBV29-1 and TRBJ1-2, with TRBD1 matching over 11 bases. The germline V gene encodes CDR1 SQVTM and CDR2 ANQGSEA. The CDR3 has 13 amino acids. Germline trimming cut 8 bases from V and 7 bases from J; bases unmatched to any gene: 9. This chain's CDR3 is CSSLDRGQRGYTF. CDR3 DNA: TGCAGCAGCCTGGACAGGGGGCAACGTGGCTACACCTTC. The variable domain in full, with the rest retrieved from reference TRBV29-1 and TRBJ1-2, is SAVISQKPSRDICQRGTSLTIQCQVDSQVTMMFWYRQQPGQSLTLIATANQGSEATYESGFVIDKFPISRPNLTFSTLTVSNMSPEDSSIYLCSSLDRGQRGYTFGSGTRLTVV.

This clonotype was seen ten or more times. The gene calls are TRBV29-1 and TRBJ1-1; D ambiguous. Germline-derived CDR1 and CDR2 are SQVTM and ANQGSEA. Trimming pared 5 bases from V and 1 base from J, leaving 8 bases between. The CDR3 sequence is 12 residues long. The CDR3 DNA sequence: TGCAGCGTTCATTCGTCGAACACTGAAGCTTTCTTT. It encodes CSVHSSNTEAFF.

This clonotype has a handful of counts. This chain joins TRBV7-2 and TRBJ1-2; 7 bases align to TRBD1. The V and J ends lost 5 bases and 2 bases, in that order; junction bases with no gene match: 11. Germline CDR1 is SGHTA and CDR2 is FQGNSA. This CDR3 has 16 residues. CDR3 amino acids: CASSLPNRGPNYGYTF. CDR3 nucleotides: TGTGCCAGCAGCCTACCAAACAGGGGCCCAAACTATGGCTACACCTTC.

The CDR3: CSVEGRESEAFF. CDR3 bases: TGCAGCGTTGAAGGCAGGGAGTCTGAAGCTTTCTTT. The V and J genes are TRBV29-1 and TRBJ1-1, with TRBD1 as a possible D gene (5 bases). The V end lost 1 base, the J end lost 6 bases, and 9 bases lay between the germline ends. Germline CDR1 reads SQVTM; CDR2 reads ANQGSEA. This CDR3 spans 12 amino acids. Complete variable domain (other parts from reference TRBV29-1 and TRBJ1-1): SAVISQKPSRDICQRGTSLTIQCQVDSQVTMMFWYRQQPGQSLTLIATANQGSEATYESGFVIDKFPISRPNLTFSTLTVSNMSPEDSSIYLCSVEGRESEAFFGQGTRLTVV.

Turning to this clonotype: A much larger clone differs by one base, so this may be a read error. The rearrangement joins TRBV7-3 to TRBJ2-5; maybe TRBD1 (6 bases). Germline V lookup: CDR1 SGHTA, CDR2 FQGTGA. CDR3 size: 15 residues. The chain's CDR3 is CASGLVARGQETQYF. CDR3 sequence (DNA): TGTGCCAGCGGCTTAGTCGCCAGGGGCCAAGAGACCCAGTACTTC.

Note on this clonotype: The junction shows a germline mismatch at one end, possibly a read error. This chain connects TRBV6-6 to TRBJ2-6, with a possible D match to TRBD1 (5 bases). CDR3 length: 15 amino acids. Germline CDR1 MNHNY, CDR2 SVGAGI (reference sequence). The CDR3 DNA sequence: TGTGCCAGCAACGAACAGAGCTCTGGGGCCAACGTCCTGAATTTC. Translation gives CASNEQSSGANVLNF.